One sample yielded the 8 T cell receptor beta chains listed below, sequenced in a study of beta chain features in type 1 diabetes. Expressed TCRB transcripts were sequenced because the entire RNA isolate underwent reverse transcription. Clones were sequenced by immunoSEQ multiplex PCR, and TCRdb holds only the in-frame ones, with some missing. The data hold 300,000 to 350,000 clones, with around 7.6% observed a single time. Sequencing was performed on central memory CD4+ T cells from blood. Receptor source: a woman aged 18-35 years in good health.

This clone was seen more than once but under ten times. The chain links TRBV28 to TRBJ2-1; weak D call: TRBD1 (6 bases). Germline lookup yields CDR1 MDHEN and CDR2 SYDVKM. The CDR3 has 14 amino acids. Trimming removed 8 bases from V and 3 bases from J, with 14 bases in between. CDR3 protein: CASRDIKGYNEQFF. The CDR3 DNA follows: TGTGCCAGCCGGGACATTAAAGGCTACAATGAGCAGTTCTTC.

This clone has just a few counts. V gene TRBV9 combines with J gene TRBJ2-2; the D gene is possibly TRBD2 (5 bases). CDR3 size: 14 residues. CDR1 SGDLS and CDR2 YYNGEE come from the germline V gene. V was trimmed by 3 bases and J by 3 bases, leaving 9 bases between them. This chain's CDR3 is CASSGGLYTGELFF. CDR3 sequence (DNA): TGTGCCAGCAGCGGCGGGTTGTACACCGGGGAGCTGTTTTTT.

This clone has ten or more counts. This sequence joins TRBV5-4 and TRBJ2-1; D is unresolved. Germline values: CDR1 SGHNT, CDR2 YYREEE (reference sequence). V lost 7 bases and J 5 bases, leaving 10 bases between the germline ends. CDR3 size: 12 residues. The DNA of the CDR3 is TGTGCCAGCTCTGGACGGAACAATGAGCAGTTCTTC. Translating gives CASSGRNNEQFF.

The V gene is TRBV5-5, the J gene TRBJ2-1; 9 bases are shared with TRBD2. The CDR3 sequence is 16 residues long. V shed 2 bases, J shed 8 bases, and the junction held 11 bases outside the gene matches. Germline V gives CDR1 SGHKS, CDR2 YYEKEE (reference sequence). The CDR3 protein is CASSFLKAGGWDEQFF. CDR3 nucleotides: TGTGCCAGCAGCTTTCTTAAAGCGGGAGGTTGGGATGAGCAGTTCTTC.

The sample holds many counts of this clone. V gene TRBV23-1 combines with J gene TRBJ1-1, with TRBD1 matching over 7 bases. TRBV23-1 is an open reading frame, and its role is uncertain. The CDR3 spans 16 residues. The J segment lost 3 bases and the V segment lost 3 bases, leaving 10 bases of the junction unmatched. The CDR3 spells CASSHSTGRKDTEAFF. CDR3 bases: TGCGCCAGCAGTCATTCGACAGGGCGCAAGGACACTGAAGCTTTCTTT.

The table lists this clone with a few counts. This rearrangement joins TRBV6-6 to TRBJ2-7, with 7 bases identical to TRBD1. The CDR3 consists of 14 residues. V was clipped by 7 bases and J by 2 bases; unmatched bases: 8. The V gene's germline CDR1 is MNHNY and CDR2 SVGAGI (reference sequence). The CDR3 reads CASNQRQGTYEQYF. The CDR3 DNA reads TGTGCCAGCAACCAACGACAGGGCACCTACGAGCAGTACTTC.

There are a few counts of this clone. The chain recombines TRBV2 with TRBJ2-5; possible D gene TRBD1, 5 bases. The CDR3 loop spans 13 amino acids. Germline V gene sequence: CDR1 SNHLY, CDR2 FYNNEI. Trimming removed 4 bases from V and 2 bases from J, with 8 bases in between. CDR3 protein: CASSAQGQETQYF. The CDR3 DNA reads TGTGCCAGCAGTGCTCAGGGTCAAGAGACCCAGTACTTC. Variable domain in full (rest from reference TRBV2 and TRBJ2-5): EPEVTQTPSHQVTQMGQEVILRCVPISNHLYFYWYRQILGQKVEFLVSFYNNEISEKSEIFDDQFSVERPDGSNFTLKIRSTKLEDSAMYFCASSAQGQETQYFGPGTRLLVL.

This chain joins TRBV11-2 and TRBJ2-7, with TRBD2 as a possible D gene (6 bases). Per germline, CDR1 SGHAT and CDR2 FQNNGV. The CDR3 has 13 residues. V shed 0 bases and J shed 7 bases, with 10 bases lying between them. The CDR3 coding sequence is TGTGCCAGCAGCTTAGAGGCCGCGGGGGAGCAGTACTTC. Protein product: CASSLEAAGEQYF.